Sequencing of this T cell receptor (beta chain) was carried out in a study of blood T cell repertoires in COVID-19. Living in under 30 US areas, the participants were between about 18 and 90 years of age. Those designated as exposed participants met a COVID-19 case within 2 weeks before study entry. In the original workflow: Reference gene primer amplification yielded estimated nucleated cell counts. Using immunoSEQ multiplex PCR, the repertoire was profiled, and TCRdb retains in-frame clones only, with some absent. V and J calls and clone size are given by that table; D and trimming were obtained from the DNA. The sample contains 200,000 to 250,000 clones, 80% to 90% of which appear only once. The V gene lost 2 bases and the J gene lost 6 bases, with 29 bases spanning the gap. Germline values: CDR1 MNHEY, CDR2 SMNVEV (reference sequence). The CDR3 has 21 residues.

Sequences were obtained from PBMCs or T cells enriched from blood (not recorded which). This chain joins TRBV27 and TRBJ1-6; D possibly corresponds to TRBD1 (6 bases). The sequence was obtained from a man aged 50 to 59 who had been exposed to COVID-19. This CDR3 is CASSLNMDRVAQSLCNSPLHF. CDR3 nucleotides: TGTGCCAGCAGTTTAAATATGGACAGAGTCGCCCAGAGTCTTTGTAATTCACCCCTCCACTTT.